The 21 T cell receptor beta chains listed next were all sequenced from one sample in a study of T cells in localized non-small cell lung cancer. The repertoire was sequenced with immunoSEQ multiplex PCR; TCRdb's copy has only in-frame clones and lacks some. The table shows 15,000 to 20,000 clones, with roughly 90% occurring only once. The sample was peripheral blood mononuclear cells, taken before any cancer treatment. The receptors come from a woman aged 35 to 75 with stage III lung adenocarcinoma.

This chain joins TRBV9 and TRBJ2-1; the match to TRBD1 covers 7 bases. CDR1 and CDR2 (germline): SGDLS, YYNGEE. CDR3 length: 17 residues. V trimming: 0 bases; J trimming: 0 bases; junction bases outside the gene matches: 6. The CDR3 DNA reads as TGTGCCAGCAGCGTAGCTACAGGGGCCGGCTCCTACAATGAGCAGTTCTTC. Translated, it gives CASSVATGAGSYNEQFF.

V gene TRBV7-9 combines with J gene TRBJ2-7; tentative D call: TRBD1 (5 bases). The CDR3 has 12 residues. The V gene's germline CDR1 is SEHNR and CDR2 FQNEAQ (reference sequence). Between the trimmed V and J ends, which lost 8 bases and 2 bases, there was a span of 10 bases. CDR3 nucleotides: TGTGCCAGCTCCGACAGTACCTACGAGCAGTACTTC. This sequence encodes CASSDSTYEQYF.

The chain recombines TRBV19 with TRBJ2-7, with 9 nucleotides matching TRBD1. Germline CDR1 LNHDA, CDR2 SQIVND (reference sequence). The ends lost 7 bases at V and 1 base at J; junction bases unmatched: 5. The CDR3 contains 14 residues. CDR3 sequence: CASKGQGSSYEQYF. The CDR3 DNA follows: TGTGCCAGTAAGGGACAGGGAAGTTCCTACGAGCAGTACTTC.

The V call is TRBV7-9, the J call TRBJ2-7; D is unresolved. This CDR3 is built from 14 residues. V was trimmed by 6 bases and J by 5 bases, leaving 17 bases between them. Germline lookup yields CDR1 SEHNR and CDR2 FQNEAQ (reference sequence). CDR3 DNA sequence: TGTGCCAGCAGTTCAGGTCGGATCGACGACGAGCAGTACTTC. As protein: CASSSGRIDDEQYF.

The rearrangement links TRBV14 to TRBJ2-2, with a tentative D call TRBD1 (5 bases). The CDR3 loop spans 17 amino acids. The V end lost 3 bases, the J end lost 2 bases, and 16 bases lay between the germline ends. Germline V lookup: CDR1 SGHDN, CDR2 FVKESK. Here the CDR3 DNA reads TGTGCCAGCAGCCACCGAATGACAGTCTCTAACACCGGGGAGCTGTTTTTT. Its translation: CASSHRMTVSNTGELFF. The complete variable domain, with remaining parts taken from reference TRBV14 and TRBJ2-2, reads EAGVTQFPSHSVIEKGQTVTLRCDPISGHDNLYWYRRVMGKEIKFLLHFVKESKQDESGMPNNRFLAERTGGTYSTLKVQPAELEDSGVYFCASSHRMTVSNTGELFFGEGSRLTVL.

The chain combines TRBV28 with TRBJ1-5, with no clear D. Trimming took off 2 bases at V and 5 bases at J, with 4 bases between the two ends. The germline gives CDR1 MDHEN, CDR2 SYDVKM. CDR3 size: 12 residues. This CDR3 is CASSLIDQPQHF. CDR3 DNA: TGTGCCAGCAGTTTAATAGATCAGCCCCAGCATTTT.

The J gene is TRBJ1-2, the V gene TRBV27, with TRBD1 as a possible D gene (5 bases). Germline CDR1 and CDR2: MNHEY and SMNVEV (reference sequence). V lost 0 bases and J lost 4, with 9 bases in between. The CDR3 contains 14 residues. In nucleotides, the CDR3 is TGTGCCAGCAGTTTATCGGGGGACGTCTATGGCTACACCTTC. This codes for CASSLSGDVYGYTF.

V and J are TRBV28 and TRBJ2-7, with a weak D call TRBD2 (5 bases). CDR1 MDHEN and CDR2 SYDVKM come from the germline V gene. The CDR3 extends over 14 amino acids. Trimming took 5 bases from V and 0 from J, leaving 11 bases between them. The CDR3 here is CASSLTSSSYEQYF. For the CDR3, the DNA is TGTGCCAGCAGTCTCACTAGTTCCTCCTACGAGCAGTACTTC.

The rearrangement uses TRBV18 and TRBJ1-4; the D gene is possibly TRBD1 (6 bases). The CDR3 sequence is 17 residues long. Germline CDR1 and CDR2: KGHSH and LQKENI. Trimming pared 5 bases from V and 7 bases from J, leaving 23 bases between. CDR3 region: CASSVRQPQGSGEKLFF. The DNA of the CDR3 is TGTGCCAGCTCAGTTAGACAACCACAGGGAAGTGGTGAAAAACTGTTTTTT.

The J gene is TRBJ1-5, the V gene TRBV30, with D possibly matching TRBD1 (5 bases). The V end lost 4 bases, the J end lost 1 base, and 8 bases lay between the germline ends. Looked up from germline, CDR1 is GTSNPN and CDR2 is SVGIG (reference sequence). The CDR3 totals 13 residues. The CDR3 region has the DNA TGTGCCTGGATGGGGGGGAGCAATCAGCCCCAGCATTTT. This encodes CAWMGGSNQPQHF.

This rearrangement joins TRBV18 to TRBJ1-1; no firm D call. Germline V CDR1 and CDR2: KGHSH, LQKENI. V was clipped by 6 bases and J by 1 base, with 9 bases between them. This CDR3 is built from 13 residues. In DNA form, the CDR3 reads TGTGCCAGCTCGTCCGACCGGAACACTGAAGCTTTCTTT. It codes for CASSSDRNTEAFF.

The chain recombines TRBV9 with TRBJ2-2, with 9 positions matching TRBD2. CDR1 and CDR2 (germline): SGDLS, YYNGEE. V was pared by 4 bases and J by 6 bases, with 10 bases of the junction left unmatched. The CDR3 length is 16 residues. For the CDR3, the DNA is TGTGCCAGCAGCCACCCCGCGGGGGGGCCAGCCGGGGAGCTGTTTTTT. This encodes CASSHPAGGPAGELFF.

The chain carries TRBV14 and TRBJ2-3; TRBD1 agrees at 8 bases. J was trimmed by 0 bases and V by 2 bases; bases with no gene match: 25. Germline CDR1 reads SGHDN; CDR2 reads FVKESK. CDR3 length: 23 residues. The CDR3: CASSQLVPPWDRSRGFSTDTQYF. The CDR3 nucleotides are TGTGCCAGCAGCCAACTTGTTCCGCCCTGGGACAGGTCGAGGGGGTTTAGCACAGATACGCAGTATTTT.

The CDR3 nucleotides are TGTGCCAGTAGTAGTGAAGGGGGCTGGAGCAATCAGCCCCAGCATTTT. The encoded protein is CASSSEGGWSNQPQHF. This chain uses TRBV19 with TRBJ1-5, with TRBD1 matching over 7 bases. The CDR3 covers 16 residues. The junction had 7 bases not matched to a gene; V was cut back by 4 bases and J by 1 base. Germline V gene sequence: CDR1 LNHDA, CDR2 SQIVND (reference sequence).

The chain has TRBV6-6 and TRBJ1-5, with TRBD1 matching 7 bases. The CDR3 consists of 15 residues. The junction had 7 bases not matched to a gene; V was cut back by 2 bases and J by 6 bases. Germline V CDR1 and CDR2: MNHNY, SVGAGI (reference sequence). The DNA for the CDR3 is TGTGCCAGCAGTTACCCGGCAGGGGGTAGTCAGCCCCAGCATTTT. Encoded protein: CASSYPAGGSQPQHF.

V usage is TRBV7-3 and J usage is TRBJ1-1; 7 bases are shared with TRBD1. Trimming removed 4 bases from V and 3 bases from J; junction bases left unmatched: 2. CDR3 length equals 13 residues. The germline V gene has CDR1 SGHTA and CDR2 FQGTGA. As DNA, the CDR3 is TGTGCCAGCAGCTGGGGGACAGACACTGAAGCTTTCTTT. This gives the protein CASSWGTDTEAFF.

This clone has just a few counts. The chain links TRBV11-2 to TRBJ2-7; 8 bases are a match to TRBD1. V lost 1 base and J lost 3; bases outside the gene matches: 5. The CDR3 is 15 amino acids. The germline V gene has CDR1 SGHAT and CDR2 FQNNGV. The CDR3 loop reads CASSLARTGNYEQYF. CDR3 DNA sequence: TGTGCCAGCAGCTTAGCGCGGACAGGGAACTACGAGCAGTACTTC.

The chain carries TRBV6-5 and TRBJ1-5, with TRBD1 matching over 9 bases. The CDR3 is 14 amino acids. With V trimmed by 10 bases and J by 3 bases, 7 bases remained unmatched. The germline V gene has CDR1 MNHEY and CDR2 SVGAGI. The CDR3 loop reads CATWTGAHNQPQHF. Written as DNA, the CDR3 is TGTGCCACATGGACAGGGGCACACAATCAGCCCCAGCATTTT.

CDR3 nucleotides: TGTGCCAGCAGCTCGGGGGGAGATACGCAGTATTTT. This translates into CASSSGGDTQYF. The chain carries TRBV7-2 and TRBJ2-3, with 7 positions matching TRBD2. In germline, CDR1 is SGHTA, CDR2 FQGNSA. The CDR3 is 12 residues long. J gave up 5 bases and V 4 bases, and 0 bases lay outside the gene matches.

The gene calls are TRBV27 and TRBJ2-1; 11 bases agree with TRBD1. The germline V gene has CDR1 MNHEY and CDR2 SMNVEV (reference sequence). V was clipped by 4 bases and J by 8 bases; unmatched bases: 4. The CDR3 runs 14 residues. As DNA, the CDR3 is TGTGCCAGCAGTTCCGGGACAGGGGGAGATGAGCAGTTCTTC. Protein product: CASSSGTGGDEQFF.

CDR3 in DNA: TGTGCCAGCACCGAAAGCGGGGGGAATCAGCCCCAGCATTTT. Encoded protein: CASTESGGNQPQHF. V and J are TRBV6-1 and TRBJ1-5, with a possible D match to TRBD1 (5 bases). The V and J ends lost 7 bases and 4 bases respectively, with 14 bases between them. This CDR3 contains 14 residues. The germline V gene has CDR1 MNHNS and CDR2 SASEGT.